This TCR beta chain came from a study of CD8 T cells in Susac syndrome. After extraction with the RNeasy kit, about 0.45 to 1 ug of the RNA was reverse transcribed using random hexamers. TCRdb analysed the immunoSEQ multiplex PCR reads with MiXCR anew, one entry per CDR3 protein. Among around 150,000 distinct CDR3 sequences listed, around 95% were seen once. CDR1 is SGHTA, CDR2 FQGTGA, per germline. The CDR3 length is 16 residues. With V trimmed by 5 bases and J by 1 base, 6 bases remained unmatched. This TCR came from a human donor with Susac syndrome. The chain recombines TRBV7-3 with TRBJ2-5, with 11 bases identical to TRBD2. The specimen sequenced was CD8+ T cells from PBMCs. The CDR3 loop reads CASSKIAGGPQETQYF. The CDR3 coding sequence is TGTGCCAGCAGCAAAATAGCGGGAGGGCCCCAAGAGACCCAGTACTTC.